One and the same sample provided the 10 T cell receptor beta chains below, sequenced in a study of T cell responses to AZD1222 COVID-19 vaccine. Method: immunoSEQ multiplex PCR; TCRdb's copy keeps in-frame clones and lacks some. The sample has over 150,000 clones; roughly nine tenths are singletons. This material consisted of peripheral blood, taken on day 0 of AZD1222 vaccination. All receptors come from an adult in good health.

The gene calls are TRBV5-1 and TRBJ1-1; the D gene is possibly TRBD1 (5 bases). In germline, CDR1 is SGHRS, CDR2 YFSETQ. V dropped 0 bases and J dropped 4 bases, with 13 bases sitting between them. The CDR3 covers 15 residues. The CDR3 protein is CASSLDGGGSTEAFF. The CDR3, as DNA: TGCGCCAGCAGCTTGGATGGGGGAGGGAGCACTGAAGCTTTCTTT.

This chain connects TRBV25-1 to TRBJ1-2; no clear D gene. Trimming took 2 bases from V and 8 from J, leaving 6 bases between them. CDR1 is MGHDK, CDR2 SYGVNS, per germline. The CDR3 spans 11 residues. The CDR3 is CASSEPTGYTF. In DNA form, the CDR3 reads TGTGCCAGCAGTGAACCCACCGGCTACACCTTC.

This CDR3 is CASSLSGDTEAFF. CDR3 DNA: TGTGCCAGCAGTTTATCGGGGGACACTGAAGCTTTCTTT. The V call is TRBV27, the J call TRBJ1-1; possibly TRBD1 for D (5 bases). Germline V gene data show CDR1 as MNHEY and CDR2 as SMNVEV (reference sequence). The V gene lost 0 bases and the J gene lost 3 bases, with 5 bases spanning the gap. The CDR3 is made up of 13 amino acids.

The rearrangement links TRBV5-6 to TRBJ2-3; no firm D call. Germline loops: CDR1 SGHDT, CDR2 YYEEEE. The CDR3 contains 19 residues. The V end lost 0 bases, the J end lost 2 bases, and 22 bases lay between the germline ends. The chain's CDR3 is CASSLEGPLPPQITDTQYF. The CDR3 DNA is TGTGCCAGCAGCTTGGAAGGGCCCCTTCCGCCCCAAATCACAGATACGCAGTATTTT.

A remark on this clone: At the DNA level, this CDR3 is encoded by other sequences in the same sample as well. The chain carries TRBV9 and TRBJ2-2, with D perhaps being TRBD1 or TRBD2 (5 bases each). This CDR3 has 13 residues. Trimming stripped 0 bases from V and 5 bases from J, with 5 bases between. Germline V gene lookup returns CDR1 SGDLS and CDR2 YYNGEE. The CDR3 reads CASSVGGTGELFF. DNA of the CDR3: TGTGCCAGCAGCGTAGGGGGGACCGGGGAGCTGTTTTTT.

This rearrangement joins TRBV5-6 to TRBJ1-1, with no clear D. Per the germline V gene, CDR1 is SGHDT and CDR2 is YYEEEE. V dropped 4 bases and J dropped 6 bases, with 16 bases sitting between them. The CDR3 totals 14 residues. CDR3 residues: CASSNWAPVAEAFF. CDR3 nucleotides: TGTGCCAGCAGCAACTGGGCTCCCGTGGCTGAAGCTTTCTTT. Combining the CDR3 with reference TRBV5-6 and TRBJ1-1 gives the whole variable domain DAGVTQSPTHLIKTRGQQVTLRCSPKSGHDTVSWYQQALGQGPQFIFQYYEEEERQRGNFPDRFSGHQFPNYSSELNVNALLLGDSALYLCASSNWAPVAEAFFGQGTRLTVV.

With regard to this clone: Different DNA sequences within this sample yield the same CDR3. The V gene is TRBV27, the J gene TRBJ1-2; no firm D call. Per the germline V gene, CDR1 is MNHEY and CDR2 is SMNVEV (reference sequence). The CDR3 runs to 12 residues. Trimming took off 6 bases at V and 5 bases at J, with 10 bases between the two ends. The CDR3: CASSSTGYGYTF. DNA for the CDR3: TGTGCCAGCAGCTCTACTGGATATGGCTACACCTTC.

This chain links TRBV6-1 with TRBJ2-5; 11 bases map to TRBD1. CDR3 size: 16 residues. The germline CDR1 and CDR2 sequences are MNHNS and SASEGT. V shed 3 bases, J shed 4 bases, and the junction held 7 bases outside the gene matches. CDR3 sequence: CASSDIGQGAGETQYF. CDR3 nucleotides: TGTGCCAGCAGTGATATCGGACAGGGGGCAGGAGAGACCCAGTACTTC.

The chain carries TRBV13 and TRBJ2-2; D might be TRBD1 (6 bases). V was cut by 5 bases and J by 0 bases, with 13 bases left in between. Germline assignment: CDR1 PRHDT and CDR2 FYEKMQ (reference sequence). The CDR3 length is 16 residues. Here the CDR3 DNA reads TGTGCCAGCAGCCCGGACAGTCTCGCGAACACCGGGGAGCTGTTTTTT. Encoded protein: CASSPDSLANTGELFF. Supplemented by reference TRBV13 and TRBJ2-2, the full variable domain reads AAGVIQSPRHLIKEKRETATLKCYPIPRHDTVYWYQQGPGQDPQFLISFYEKMQSDKGSIPDRFSAQQFSDYHSELNMSSLELGDSALYFCASSPDSLANTGELFFGEGSRLTVL.

The CDR3 sequence is CASSQSRGAAYEQYF. Here the CDR3 DNA reads TGCGCCAGCAGTCAATCGCGGGGGGCCGCCTACGAGCAGTACTTC. The rearrangement links TRBV23-1 to TRBJ2-7; TRBD2 agrees at 8 bases. TRBV23-1 is known as an ORF, though its function is uncertain. Unmatched junction bases numbered 3, after V lost 0 bases and J lost 2 bases. This CDR3 region has 15 residues.